The T cell receptor beta chain described here comes from a study of metastatic and nonmetastatic thyroid tumors. This clone has just a few counts. The entire patient cohort was treatment-naive prior to thyroid surgery. The CDR3 is 14 residues long. The germline gives CDR1 MNHNS, CDR2 SASEGT. The germline V and J ends were trimmed by 6 bases and 2 bases, with 14 bases remaining between them. MiXCR was used by TCRdb to re-call the PCR reads. Of some 18,000 clones in the sample, 37% were seen once. V gene TRBV6-1 combines with J gene TRBJ2-7; D may match TRBD1 or TRBD2 (5 bases each). This receptor was obtained from a female donor with papillary thyroid cancer or a benign thyroid nodule (not recorded which). Some clones in this sample may be carry-over from other donors' samples. Sample: tumor tissue. CDR3 bases: TGTGCCAGCAGCGGGACGTACCACACCTACGAGCAGTACTTC. Translating it yields CASSGTYHTYEQYF.